This T cell receptor beta chain is from a study of cytomegalovirus exposure and HLA in healthy donors. Study-wide results and caveats: In a later analysis, parvovirus B19, influenza, CMV and Epstein-Barr virus appeared linked to several top co-occurrence clusters.

Nominally healthy donors provided the samples, though records likely missed some immune exposures. PCR primers comprised 60 Vbeta and 13 Jbeta primers. As processed by the authors: About 11 million of 65 million to 95 million unique TCR beta chains were shared, per a later count. TCRdb's copy holds only in-frame clones and misses some; the assay was immunoSEQ multiplex PCR. V and J calls and clone size are given by that table; D and trimming were obtained from the DNA. The repertoire has roughly 120,000 clones, about 79% of them found once; the top ten carry 3%. The germline CDR1 and CDR2 sequences are LNHDA and SQIVND (reference sequence). This CDR3 has 15 residues. V lost 5 bases, J lost 0 bases, and 11 bases lay in between. Notes on this clone: The antigen is not known.

The chain recombines TRBV19 with TRBJ1-5; a weak D match, TRBD1 (6 bases). The sample comprised PBMCs. The clonotype originates from a woman aged 18-35 years in good health and CMV-seropositive. In DNA, the CDR3 is TGTGCCAGTAGTCCAGGGGACTATAGCAATCAGCCCCAGCATTTT. Protein: CASSPGDYSNQPQHF.